Listed below are T cell receptor beta chains from one sample, sequenced in a study of blood T cell repertoires in COVID-19. Some clones are missing from TCRdb's copy, which holds only in-frame ones; the method was immunoSEQ multiplex PCR. The sample lists more than 250,000 clones; around nine tenths were seen once. The sequenced sample consisted of PBMCs or T cells enriched from blood (not recorded which). All receptors come from a woman aged 18-29 years who had recovered from COVID-19. Each CDR3 is given with its conserved first and last residue. The D gene is left open where the match is weak. For some rows the clone size is stated as once, few or many, or as a class when expanded; others skip it.

clone_size d_call j_call v_call cdr3_aa cdr3_nt
NA NA TRBJ2-1 TRBV4-2 CASSQVRVPTFEQFF TGTGCCAGCAGCCAAGTACGGGTGCCTACTTTTGAGCAGTTCTTC
NA TRBD2 TRBJ2-7 TRBV12-3/TRBV12-4 CASSLTSAHEQYF TGTGCCAGCAGTTTAACTAGCGCCCACGAGCAGTACTTC
few TRBD2 TRBJ2-1 TRBV5-1 CASSLETSGYNEQFF TGCGCCAGCAGCTTAGAGACTAGCGGGTACAATGAGCAGTTCTTC
NA TRBD1 TRBJ2-7 TRBV11-3 CASSRGPTYEQYF TGTGCCAGCAGCAGGGGGCCCACCTACGAGCAGTACTTC
NA NA TRBJ2-1 TRBV15 CATSSTRGPYNEQFF TGTGCCACCAGCTCCACGCGGGGGCCCTACAATGAGCAGTTCTTC
many NA TRBJ2-6 TRBV10-3 CAIPDLSGANVLTF TGTGCCATTCCCGACTTATCTGGGGCCAACGTCCTGACTTTC
NA NA TRBJ1-6 TRBV19 CASSSRDSPLHF TGTGCCAGTAGTTCGAGAGATTCACCCCTCCACTTT
NA TRBD2 TRBJ2-7 TRBV7-6 CASSRTRDYEQYF TGTGCCAGCAGCAGGACTAGAGACTACGAGCAGTACTTC
NA NA TRBJ2-1 TRBV3-1/TRBV3-2 CASSRERWSEQFF TGTGCCAGCAGCCGGGAGCGATGGAGTGAGCAGTTCTTC
once NA TRBJ1-3 TRBV19 CASSIGQRGNTIYF TGTGCCAGTAGTATAGGACAGCGAGGAAACACCATATATTTT
once NA TRBJ2-1 TRBV7-2 CASSPSTSRRYNEQFF TGTGCCAGCAGCCCGAGTACTAGCAGACGGTACAATGAGCAGTTCTTC
NA NA TRBJ2-7 TRBV3-1/TRBV3-2 CASSQDLQREQYF TGTGCCAGCAGCCAAGATCTCCAGAGGGAGCAGTACTTC
once TRBD2 TRBJ2-5 TRBV5-1 CASSLATPLAGEETQYF TGCGCCAGCAGCTTGGCCACTCCCCTAGCGGGCGAAGAGACCCAGTACTTC
NA TRBD1 TRBJ1-2 TRBV29-1 CSVEQGAVGYGYTF TGCAGCGTAGAACAGGGGGCCGTAGGGTATGGCTACACCTTC
NA TRBD1 TRBJ2-7 TRBV2 CASSERDSYEQYF TGTGCCAGCAGTGAGAGGGACAGCTACGAGCAGTACTTC
NA TRBD1 TRBJ2-1 TRBV18 CASSPSGTDFFLGLYNEQFF TGTGCCAGCTCACCCTCCGGGACAGATTTTTTCTTGGGCCTCTACAATGAGCAGTTCTTC
NA TRBD2 TRBJ2-7 TRBV15 CATSRGGTGPPYEQYF TGTGCCACCAGCAGGGGGGGGACGGGACCACCCTACGAGCAGTACTTC
NA NA TRBJ2-7 TRBV7-8 CASRGRSGSYEQYF TGTGCCAGCAGGGGTAGAAGCGGCTCCTACGAGCAGTACTTC
NA TRBD2 TRBJ2-5 TRBV9 CASSKGRVQETQYF TGTGCCAGCAGCAAGGGGAGGGTACAAGAGACCCAGTACTTC
NA NA TRBJ2-7 TRBV7-9 CASSPLGLSYEQYF TGTGCCAGCAGCCCCTTGGGACTCTCCTACGAGCAGTACTTC
NA NA TRBJ1-3 TRBV25-1 CASSEYFERTGNTIYF TGTGCCAGCAGTGAATATTTCGAGCGTACTGGAAACACCATATATTTT
NA NA TRBJ2-1 TRBV6-5 CASSYIQGAAYNEQFF TGTGCCAGCAGTTACATACAGGGCGCCGCTTACAATGAGCAGTTCTTC
NA TRBD2 TRBJ2-5 TRBV9 CASSVSGGQETQYF TGTGCCAGCAGCGTTAGCGGGGGGCAAGAGACCCAGTACTTC
NA TRBD1 TRBJ2-7 TRBV4-1 CASSQVWGQGLSYEQYF TGCGCCAGCAGCCAAGTTTGGGGACAGGGACTCTCCTACGAGCAGTACTTC
NA NA TRBJ1-2 TRBV28 CASSFGGGGYGYTF TGTGCCAGCAGTTTTGGGGGAGGAGGCTATGGCTACACCTTC
NA NA TRBJ1-2 TRBV27 CASTGLETGSYGYTF TGTGCCAGCACCGGCCTGGAAACAGGGTCCTATGGCTACACCTTC
NA NA TRBJ2-1 TRBV7-2 CASSLTGSYNEQFF TGTGCCAGCAGCTTGACAGGTTCCTACAATGAGCAGTTCTTC